Presented here are 30 T cell receptor beta chains from one specimen sequenced in a study of a mutant IDH1 vaccine in newly diagnosed glioma (dated by TCRdb to 2020 to 2023). Libraries were built with the immunoSEQ multiplex PCR assay. The table comes from immuneACCESS by way of TCRdb, which keeps in-frame sequences with V and J called. Part of the clones is missing from these tables; in studies checked, under half for an unresolved V gene and the rest for unknown reasons. In all, the sample holds about 36,000 clones, and roughly 70% of those were seen once. The top ten constitute over 7.5% of the sample. For these TCRs, the target antigens are not known. What this sample's time point label stands for: week 47, end of study. Each vaccine dose was 300 ug of a 20-mer mutant IDH1 peptide in Montanide, given subcutaneously with topical imiquimod. Material: PBMCs, obtained from a glioma patient whose treatment included an IDH1 peptide vaccine. The receptors come from a man in his forties with glioma.

The V and J genes are TRBV29-1 and TRBJ2-1; D remains ambiguous. The germline gives CDR1 SQVTM, CDR2 ANQGSEA. The CDR3 length is 12 residues. Trimming pared 4 bases from V and 4 bases from J, leaving 8 bases between. For the CDR3, the DNA is TGCAGCGTTGGAACACCATACAATGAGCAGTTCTTC. Its translation is CSVGTPYNEQFF.

The V gene is TRBV6-5, the J gene TRBJ1-5; no reliable D call. With 5 bases removed from V and 7 bases from J, the gap between germline ends came to 6 bases. This CDR3 comprises 11 residues. Germline CDR1 MNHEY, CDR2 SVGAGI. The CDR3 DNA sequence: TGTGCCAGCAGTGACGGACAGCCCCAGCATTTT. The encoded protein is CASSDGQPQHF.

J is TRBJ1-2 and V is TRBV7-9, with TRBD1 as a possible D gene (5 bases). There are 15 residues in the CDR3. V lost 1 base and J lost 4, with 13 bases in between. CDR1 and CDR2 (germline): SEHNR, FQNEAQ (reference sequence). The DNA for the CDR3 is TGTGCCAGCAGCTTAGGGCAGGGCAGTGGCTATGGCTACACCTTC. It codes for CASSLGQGSGYGYTF.

This sequence joins TRBV4-1 and TRBJ1-1; TRBD1 aligns across 7 bases. CDR3 length: 15 residues. Germline CDR1 MGHRA, CDR2 YSYEKL. The junction had 7 bases not matched to a gene; V was cut back by 6 bases and J by 0 bases. CDR3 region: CASSQGQGVNTEAFF. For the CDR3, the DNA is TGCGCCAGCAGTCAGGGCCAGGGGGTGAACACTGAAGCTTTCTTT.

This chain uses TRBV5-4 with TRBJ2-5; the D gene is possibly TRBD2 (5 bases). Germline V gene sequence: CDR1 SGHNT, CDR2 YYREEE (reference sequence). The V end was cut by 2 bases, the J end by 3 bases, with 14 bases between. The CDR3 is 15 residues long. CDR3 amino acids: CASSFGPAAEETQYF. The CDR3 region has the DNA TGTGCCAGCAGCTTTGGTCCAGCGGCGGAAGAGACCCAGTACTTC.

The chain is built from TRBV4-1 and TRBJ2-4, with 8 nucleotides matching TRBD1. Germline CDR1 is MGHRA and CDR2 is YSYEKL. The CDR3 has 16 amino acids. The V segment lost 0 bases and the J segment 7 bases; nucleotides outside the gene matches: 8. CDR3 protein: CASSQERGTGGNIQYF. CDR3 in DNA: TGCGCCAGCAGCCAAGAGAGGGGGACAGGAGGGAACATTCAGTACTTC.

V gene TRBV29-1 combines with J gene TRBJ2-1, with 7 positions matching TRBD1. From germline, CDR1 is SQVTM and CDR2 ANQGSEA. V was clipped by 8 bases and J by 4 bases; unmatched bases: 11. The CDR3 is 14 residues long. CDR3 DNA: TGCAGCATAGCATCAGGGGGTCGGTACAATGAGCAGTTCTTC. Amino acid sequence: CSIASGGRYNEQFF.

This rearrangement joins TRBV18 to TRBJ2-7; D uncertain. The CDR3 covers 13 residues. Deletions cut 0 bases from V and 3 bases from J, with 6 bases between. Per germline, CDR1 KGHSH and CDR2 LQKENI. The DNA for the CDR3 is TGTGCCAGCTCACCACCTCTGCTCTACGAGCAGTACTTC. It specifies CASSPPLLYEQYF. Supplemented by reference TRBV18 and TRBJ2-7, the full variable domain reads NAGVMQNPRHLVRRRGQEARLRCSPMKGHSHVYWYRQLPEEGLKFMVYLQKENIIDESGMPKERFSAEFPKEGPSILRIQQVVRGDSAAYFCASSPPLLYEQYFGPGTRLTVT.

V and J are TRBV6-5 and TRBJ1-1; TRBD1 matches at 10 bases. The CDR3 spans 12 residues. From germline, CDR1 is MNHEY and CDR2 SVGAGI. V lost 11 bases, J lost 6 bases, and 6 bases stayed unmatched. CDR3 residues: CASGQGVSEAFF. CDR3 nucleotide sequence: TGTGCCTCAGGACAGGGGGTCTCTGAAGCTTTCTTT.

This clone was found a few times. The CDR3 DNA reads TGTGCCAGCAGCCAAGGGGGGAAAGCTTTCTTT. Its protein is CASSQGGKAFF. The genes are TRBV14 and TRBJ1-1; the D gene is possibly TRBD1 (5 bases). The germline V gene encodes CDR1 SGHDN and CDR2 FVKESK. The CDR3 consists of 11 residues. Deletions cut 1 base from V and 9 bases from J, with 6 bases between.

This chain links TRBV6-5 with TRBJ1-1; TRBD1 matches at 8 bases. CDR1 is MNHEY, CDR2 SVGAGI, per germline. J gave up 1 base and V 5 bases, and 6 bases lay outside the gene matches. CDR3 size: 15 residues. CDR3 in DNA: TGTGCCAGCAGTAAACCGGGACAGGCGAACACTGAAGCTTTCTTT. It encodes CASSKPGQANTEAFF.

This clone was observed a handful of times. This chain links TRBV7-2 with TRBJ1-5, with D hard to call. The CDR3 totals 15 residues. Germline V gene sequence: CDR1 SGHTA, CDR2 FQGNSA. V was pared by 3 bases and J by 1 base, with 10 bases between. CDR3 DNA: TGTGCCAGCAGCTTTGAGGTGGAGAGCAATCAGCCCCAGCATTTT. Its translation is CASSFEVESNQPQHF.

The rearrangement uses TRBV9 and TRBJ2-1; 7 bases fit TRBD2. CDR1 is SGDLS and CDR2 is YYNGEE in the germline V gene. V lost 0 bases and J lost 7; bases outside the gene matches: 7. The CDR3 spans 15 residues. CDR3 protein: CASSVGGSWGNEQFF. CDR3 DNA: TGTGCCAGCAGCGTAGGCGGGAGTTGGGGAAATGAGCAGTTCTTC.

The V call is TRBV2, the J call TRBJ1-5, with 8 bases lining up with TRBD1. V trimming: 11 bases; J trimming: 4 bases; junction bases outside the gene matches: 7. CDR1 is SNHLY, CDR2 FYNNEI, per germline. The CDR3 sequence is 13 residues long. This chain's CDR3 is CAVSDRDNQPQHF. CDR3 bases: TGTGCCGTCTCGGACAGGGATAATCAGCCCCAGCATTTT.

This CDR3 is CASSKRWGAGLSGANVLTF. In DNA, the CDR3 is TGTGCCAGCAGCAAAAGGTGGGGAGCGGGCCTCTCTGGGGCCAACGTCCTGACTTTC. The V and J genes are TRBV21-1 and TRBJ2-6; the D segment call TRBD2 is taken from the table without a DNA check. TRBV21-1 is shown as a pseudogene. The CDR3 extends over 19 amino acids.

The V call is TRBV7-2, the J call TRBJ2-6; D gene ambiguous. The CDR3 sequence is 15 residues long. Trimming stripped 5 bases from V and 0 bases from J, with 8 bases between. The V gene's germline CDR1 is SGHTA and CDR2 FQGNSA. CDR3 nucleotide sequence: TGTGCCAGCAGCGACTCTTCCTCTGGGGCCAACGTCCTGACTTTC. This gives the protein CASSDSSSGANVLTF.

The chain joins TRBV27 to TRBJ2-7; TRBD1 agrees at 7 bases. The V and J ends lost 8 bases and 3 bases, in that order; junction bases with no gene match: 7. The CDR3 consists of 13 residues. Looked up from germline, CDR1 is MNHEY and CDR2 is SMNVEV (reference sequence). CDR3 nucleotides: TGTGCCAGCCGCCGGGCAGGGGGCTACGAGCAGTACGTC. This encodes CASRRAGGYEQYV.

V is TRBV30 and J is TRBJ1-1; tentative D call: TRBD1 (6 bases). With 2 bases removed from V and 4 bases from J, the gap between germline ends came to 14 bases. This CDR3 has 14 amino acids. CDR1 and CDR2 (germline): GTSNPN, SVGIG (reference sequence). Here the CDR3 reads CAWSTTGGRTEAFF. Here the CDR3 DNA reads TGTGCCTGGAGTACGACGGGGGGGCGCACTGAAGCTTTCTTT.

V gene TRBV7-9 combines with J gene TRBJ2-1; D could derive from TRBD1 or TRBD2 (5 bases each). CDR3 size: 17 residues. The germline CDR1 and CDR2 sequences are SEHNR and FQNEAQ (reference sequence). The V gene lost 2 bases and the J gene lost 3 bases, with 17 bases spanning the gap. The CDR3 loop is CASSLRGSGTLYNEQFF. CDR3 sequence (DNA): TGTGCCAGCAGCTTAAGAGGGAGTGGGACCCTCTACAATGAGCAGTTCTTC. Filled out from reference TRBV7-9 and TRBJ2-1, the complete variable domain reads DTGVSQNPRHKITKRGQNVTFRCDPISEHNRLYWYRQTLGQGPEFLTYFQNEAQLEKSRLLSDRFSAERPKGSFSTLEIQRTEQGDSAMYLCASSLRGSGTLYNEQFFGPGTRLTVL.

The chain has TRBV1 and TRBJ1-3; the D call of TRBD1 is as the table states it, not checked on the DNA. TRBV1 is a pseudogene. The CDR3 extends over 15 amino acids. The CDR3 is CTSSLRQDTGNTIYF. The CDR3, as DNA: TGCACCAGCAGCCTAAGACAGGACACTGGAAACACCATATATTTT.

V and J are TRBV18 and TRBJ2-7, with D hard to call. The CDR3 covers 12 residues. CDR1 is KGHSH, CDR2 LQKENI, per germline. V lost 5 bases, J lost 3 bases, and 8 bases lay in between. The DNA for the CDR3 is TGTGCCAGCTCATCCACCGGCTACGAGCAGTACGTC. This sequence encodes CASSSTGYEQYV.

This chain connects TRBV11-2 to TRBJ2-1, with 7 nucleotides matching TRBD2. Unmatched junction bases numbered 6, after V lost 5 bases and J lost 2 bases. CDR1 is SGHAT and CDR2 is FQNNGV in the germline V gene. This CDR3 has 15 amino acids. This CDR3 reads CASSLSGTPYNEQFF. In DNA form, the CDR3 reads TGTGCCAGCAGCCTAAGCGGGACCCCCTACAATGAGCAGTTCTTC.

The chain joins TRBV10-2 to TRBJ1-2; TRBD1 matches 9 bases. The ends lost 6 bases at V and 8 bases at J; junction bases unmatched: 7. This CDR3 comprises 13 residues. In germline, CDR1 is WSHSY, CDR2 SAAADI. DNA of the CDR3: TGCGCCAGCAGCGGGACAGGGTTGGAAGGCTACACCTTC. Translated: CASSGTGLEGYTF.

The CDR3 nucleotides are TGCGCCAGCAGCCAGTCGGGAAACTATGGCTACACCTTC. Translated, it gives CASSQSGNYGYTF. V gene TRBV4-1 combines with J gene TRBJ1-2; unclear D gene. The CDR3 extends over 13 amino acids. Trimming removed 3 bases at V and 2 bases at J, with 7 bases between. Germline V gives CDR1 MGHRA, CDR2 YSYEKL.

The chain is built from TRBV7-9 and TRBJ2-2; D is ambiguous. Germline V gene data show CDR1 as SEHNR and CDR2 as FQNEAQ (reference sequence). This CDR3 has 14 residues. Trimming left V 7 bases short and J 6 bases short, with 15 bases between. CDR3 amino acids: CASKDFGVPGELFF. CDR3 DNA sequence: TGTGCCAGCAAAGATTTTGGTGTTCCCGGGGAGCTGTTTTTT.

The chain links TRBV7-8 to TRBJ1-2; maybe TRBD1 (5 bases). Germline V gene lookup returns CDR1 SGHVS and CDR2 FQNEAQ. Trimming removed 8 bases at V and 4 bases at J, with 11 bases between. The CDR3 runs to 12 residues. CDR3 protein: CASHGGSYGYTF. CDR3 bases: TGTGCCAGCCACGGGGGGAGCTATGGCTACACCTTC.

The chain links TRBV7-9 to TRBJ1-2; D remains ambiguous. Germline V gene data show CDR1 as SEHNR and CDR2 as FQNEAQ (reference sequence). This CDR3 comprises 13 residues. V was shortened by 1 base and J by 7 bases, with 10 bases between the two germline ends. CDR3 bases: TGTGCCAGCAGCTTAGTAGGTCAAACTGGCTACACCTTC. Translating gives CASSLVGQTGYTF.

The V and J genes are TRBV18 and TRBJ2-5, with D unresolved. This CDR3 has 12 amino acids. V lost 5 bases, J lost 7 bases, and 11 bases lay in between. CDR1 is KGHSH, CDR2 LQKENI, per germline. CDR3 in DNA: TGTGCCAGCTCAACCGTAGAGATGACCCAGTACTTC. It is translated as CASSTVEMTQYF. Complete variable domain (other parts from reference TRBV18 and TRBJ2-5): NAGVMQNPRHLVRRRGQEARLRCSPMKGHSHVYWYRQLPEEGLKFMVYLQKENIIDESGMPKERFSAEFPKEGPSILRIQQVVRGDSAAYFCASSTVEMTQYFGPGTRLLVL.

CDR3 sequence reads: CAIKVSQGVNYGYTF. For the CDR3, the DNA is TGTGCCATCAAGGTCAGTCAGGGCGTTAACTATGGCTACACCTTC. The chain combines TRBV10-3 with TRBJ1-2; perhaps TRBD1 as D (5 bases). CDR3 length: 15 amino acids. Per the germline V gene, CDR1 is ENHRY and CDR2 is SYGVKD. Trimming shortened V by 7 bases and J by 1 base, and 16 bases separated the two germline ends.

This clone was detected only a few times. The genes are TRBV19 and TRBJ1-5; no clear D gene. V lost 7 bases and J 2 bases, leaving 15 bases between the germline ends. Germline-derived CDR1 and CDR2 are LNHDA and SQIVND (reference sequence). The CDR3 is made up of 15 amino acids. CDR3 nucleotide sequence: TGTGCCAGTATTTTCACCAGTGAAGGCAATCAGCCCCAGCATTTT. Translating gives CASIFTSEGNQPQHF.